This T cell receptor (beta chain) is drawn from a study of blood T cell repertoires in COVID-19. The CDR3 totals 12 residues. Germline values: CDR1 MDHEN, CDR2 SYDVKM. Trimming cost V 8 bases and J 5 bases, with 12 bases left between them. This clone came up a few times. Libraries were prepared by immunoSEQ multiplex PCR; TCRdb keeps only in-frame clonotypes and omits some of them. This sample yields more than 150,000 clones, of which roughly 82% are seen a single time; approximately 5.4% belongs to the top ten. The sample consisted of peripheral blood. The chain is built from TRBV28 and TRBJ1-2, with no clear D. The receptor comes from a woman in her 30s with acute or convalescent COVID-19. The CDR3 region is CASGRAGYGYTF. In DNA form, the CDR3 reads TGTGCCAGCGGGAGGGCGGGGTATGGCTACACCTTC.